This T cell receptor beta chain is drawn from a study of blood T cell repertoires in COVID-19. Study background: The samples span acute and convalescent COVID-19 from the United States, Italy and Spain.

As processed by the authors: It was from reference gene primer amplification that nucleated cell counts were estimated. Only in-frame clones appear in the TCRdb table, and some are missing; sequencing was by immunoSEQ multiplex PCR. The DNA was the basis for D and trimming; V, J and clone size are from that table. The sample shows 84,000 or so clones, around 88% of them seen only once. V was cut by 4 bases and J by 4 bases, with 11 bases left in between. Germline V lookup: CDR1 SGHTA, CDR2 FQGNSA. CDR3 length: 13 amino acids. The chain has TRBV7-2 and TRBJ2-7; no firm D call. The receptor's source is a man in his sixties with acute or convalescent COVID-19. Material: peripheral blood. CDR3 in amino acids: CASSSSSQYEQYF. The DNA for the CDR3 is TGTGCCAGCAGCTCCAGTTCCCAGTACGAGCAGTACTTC.